This TCR beta chain is from a study of blood T cell repertoires in COVID-19. Looking at the study overall: T cells, B-cell-depleted T cells, or PBMCs supplied cDNA or gDNA.

Seattle enrolled patients during active infection and tracked them longitudinally. This clone was seen once. This CDR3 is 15 amino acids long. CDR1 is SGHRS and CDR2 is YFSETQ in the germline V gene. V trimming: 2 bases; J trimming: 2 bases; junction bases outside the gene matches: 2. Authors' analysis steps: Amplification of reference gene primers was used by the study to estimate nucleated cell counts. Here immunoSEQ multiplex PCR was the method, and the copy in TCRdb shows in-frame clones only, minus some. D and trimming were read from the DNA, whereas the V and J calls and clone size are those reported in that table. The table lists a few hundred thousand clones, around 91% of them singletons.

The sequence was collected from a woman between 55 and 75 years old with COVID-19, enrolled during active disease. Sequenced material: peripheral blood. The V call is TRBV5-1, the J call TRBJ1-5, with 9 positions matching TRBD1. As DNA, the CDR3 is TGCGCCAGCAGCTTATGGACAGGGGGCAATCAGCCCCAGCATTTT. This gives the protein CASSLWTGGNQPQHF.